This T cell receptor (beta chain) was sequenced during a study of OX40 agonist ivuxolimab in advanced cancers. A word on this clone: No antigen is known for it.

CDR1 is MNHEY, CDR2 SVGAGI, per germline. The CDR3 has 14 residues. Trimming took 7 bases from V and 3 from J, leaving 15 bases between them. TCRdb's copy holds only in-frame clones and misses some; the assay was immunoSEQ multiplex PCR. The sample has approximately 75,000 clones, more than 75% seen once. Study conclusions and caveats: The antigens recognized by the expanded peripheral T cells, that is their antigen specificity, were not determined. With doses of 0.1-3.0 mg/kg, partial responders showed among the lowest clonal expansion.

Material: CD4+ or CD8+ T cells sorted from blood, obtained in a trial of the OX40 agonist ivuxolimab. This receptor was obtained from an adult with an advanced solid tumor such as melanoma, head and neck, liver or kidney cancer. The gene calls are TRBV6-5 and TRBJ1-1; D remains ambiguous. The CDR3: CASTLRTGDTEAFF. DNA for the CDR3: TGTGCCAGCACACTTCGGACGGGCGACACTGAAGCTTTCTTT.